This entry lists 24 T cell receptor beta chains sequenced from one sample in a study of T cells in tumors and immune-related adverse events. Sequencing was performed with immunoSEQ multiplex PCR; in TCRdb, only in-frame clones are kept and a portion is missing. There are about 24,000 clones in the sample; over 80% occur only once, and 1.1% to 1.5% lies in the top ten. The material sequenced was lymph node tissue, taken from a patient treated with anti-PD-1 therapy. The receptor set was obtained from a female donor with metastatic renal cell carcinoma.

This clone has just a few counts. The J gene is TRBJ2-5, the V gene TRBV5-1; 11 bases align to TRBD1. This CDR3 spans 14 amino acids. Germline-derived CDR1 and CDR2 are SGHRS and YFSETQ. V trimming: 3 bases; J trimming: 5 bases; junction bases outside the gene matches: 3. The chain's CDR3 is CASSWTGGRETQYF. The CDR3 DNA is TGCGCCAGCAGCTGGACAGGGGGCCGGGAGACCCAGTACTTC.

This clone is judged medium-sized. This rearrangement joins TRBV2 to TRBJ1-2; 7 bases are shared with TRBD1. The CDR3 extends over 15 amino acids. After removal of 6 bases from V and 1 base from J, the junction contained 8 bases not matched to a gene. Germline V gene lookup returns CDR1 SNHLY and CDR2 FYNNEI. The CDR3 sequence: CASSQTGTDNYGYTF. In DNA, the CDR3 is TGTGCCAGCAGCCAAACCGGGACAGATAACTATGGCTACACCTTC.

The chain couples TRBV4-2 to TRBJ1-4; a weak D match, TRBD1 (5 bases). This CDR3 comprises 16 residues. Per the germline V gene, CDR1 is LGHNA and CDR2 is YNFKEQ. V shed 4 bases and J shed 8 bases, with 20 bases lying between them. The DNA for the CDR3 is TGTGCCAGCAGCCCCGACCGGGAGGGGCCCCAGGAAAAACTGTTTTTT. Protein product: CASSPDREGPQEKLFF.

The rearrangement uses TRBV7-9 and TRBJ1-2; 7 nucleotides align to TRBD1. Per the germline V gene, CDR1 is SEHNR and CDR2 is FQNEAQ (reference sequence). This CDR3 is built from 15 residues. J lost 8 bases, V lost 1 base, and 10 bases had no gene match. The CDR3 DNA follows: TGTGCCAGCAGCTTAGACCCACAGGGGATTGACGGCTACACCTTC. It yields the protein CASSLDPQGIDGYTF.

V and J are TRBV11-1 and TRBJ1-1, with D possibly being TRBD1 (5 bases). The CDR3 has 14 amino acids. Trimming removed 3 bases from V and 1 base from J, with 9 bases in between. The germline V gene encodes CDR1 SGHAT and CDR2 FQDESV (reference sequence). CDR3 sequence: CASSFEGQNTEAFF. The CDR3, as DNA: TGTGCCAGCAGCTTCGAGGGGCAGAACACTGAAGCTTTCTTT.

J is TRBJ2-5 and V is TRBV19; 7 nucleotides line up with TRBD1. Germline V CDR1 and CDR2: LNHDA, SQIVND (reference sequence). V lost 4 bases, J lost 2 bases, and 10 bases stayed unmatched. This CDR3 has 16 residues. CDR3 protein: CASSNQGVFEQETQYF. CDR3 coding DNA: TGTGCCAGTAGTAACCAGGGGGTATTCGAACAAGAGACCCAGTACTTC.

Here the CDR3 reads CASSEVWEEAFF. CDR3 DNA sequence: TGTGCCAGCAGTGAAGTCTGGGAAGAAGCTTTCTTT. This sequence joins TRBV25-1 and TRBJ1-1; no firm D call. The CDR3 covers 12 residues. Germline V CDR1 and CDR2: MGHDK, SYGVNS. Trimming took off 2 bases at V and 8 bases at J, with 9 bases between the two ends. The full variable domain, completed using reference TRBV25-1 and TRBJ1-1, is EADIYQTPRYLVIGTGKKITLECSQTMGHDKMYWYQQDPGMELHLIHYSYGVNSTEKGDLSSESTVSRIRTEHFPLTLESARPSHTSQYLCASSEVWEEAFFGQGTRLTVV.

V usage is TRBV11-2 and J usage is TRBJ2-2; 9 nucleotides align to TRBD2. Germline CDR1 and CDR2: SGHAT and FQNNGV. V was clipped by 1 base and J by 4 bases; unmatched bases: 7. The CDR3 totals 17 residues. The CDR3 loop reads CASSLVASGTVTGELFF. CDR3 nucleotide sequence: TGTGCCAGCAGCTTAGTCGCTAGCGGGACGGTCACCGGGGAGCTGTTTTTT.

About this clone itself: Other DNA sequences of this sample code for an identical CDR3. The chain couples TRBV5-4 to TRBJ2-7, with D hard to call. Trimming took 5 bases from V and 0 from J, leaving 9 bases between them. Germline values: CDR1 SGHNT, CDR2 YYREEE (reference sequence). This CDR3 spans 13 amino acids. CDR3 coding DNA: TGTGCCAGCAGTCCCGCCAGCTCCTACGAGCAGTACTTC. Translated: CASSPASSYEQYF.

The chain recombines TRBV4-3 with TRBJ2-1; 10 bases line up with TRBD2. Trimming at V came to 0 bases and at J to 4 bases, leaving 6 bases not matched to a gene. The germline V gene encodes CDR1 LGHNA and CDR2 YSLEER. This CDR3 spans 17 amino acids. This CDR3 is CASSQDPASGGYNEQFF. CDR3 sequence (DNA): TGCGCCAGCAGCCAAGATCCGGCTAGCGGGGGTTACAATGAGCAGTTCTTC.

A single count supports this clone. The CDR3 sequence is CASSQALGAGTGELFF. The CDR3 DNA reads as TGTGCCAGCAGCCAAGCTTTGGGGGCAGGTACCGGGGAGCTGTTTTTT. V and J are TRBV14 and TRBJ2-2, with TRBD1 as a possible D gene (6 bases). Germline CDR1 SGHDN, CDR2 FVKESK. CDR3 length equals 16 residues. V gave up 1 base and J gave up 5 bases, with 14 bases separating them.

V gene TRBV4-3 combines with J gene TRBJ1-6; maybe TRBD1 (5 bases). The CDR3 is 15 amino acids. V lost 0 bases and J 9 bases, leaving 12 bases between the germline ends. In germline, CDR1 is LGHNA, CDR2 YSLEER. In nucleotides, the CDR3 is TGCGCCAGCAGCCAAGATTTTGCAGGGCGTTCACCCCTCCACTTT. Amino acids: CASSQDFAGRSPLHF.

This chain joins TRBV5-1 and TRBJ2-1, with TRBD2 matching over 10 bases. V lost 4 bases, J lost 5 bases, and 12 bases stayed unmatched. Looked up from germline, CDR1 is SGHRS and CDR2 is YFSETQ. The CDR3 length is 17 residues. As DNA, the CDR3 is TGCGCCAGCAGCCGCGTCACCGGGACTAGCGCGAACAATGAGCAGTTCTTC. It yields the protein CASSRVTGTSANNEQFF.

The chain uses TRBV19 and TRBJ1-2; D call uncertain. The CDR3 consists of 14 residues. CDR1 LNHDA and CDR2 SQIVND come from the germline V gene (reference sequence). Trimming stripped 3 bases from V and 6 bases from J, with 14 bases between. The CDR3 loop reads CASSIKSALDGYTF. In nucleotides, the CDR3 is TGTGCCAGTAGTATTAAAAGCGCGTTGGATGGCTACACCTTC. Full variable domain (missing parts from reference TRBV19 and TRBJ1-2): DGGITQSPKYLFRKEGQNVTLSCEQNLNHDAMYWYRQDPGQGLRLIYYSQIVNDFQKGDIAEGYSVSREKKESFPLTVTSAQKNPTAFYLCASSIKSALDGYTFGSGTRLTVV.

This rearrangement joins TRBV7-9 to TRBJ2-2; tentatively, D is TRBD1 (6 bases). The V gene lost 2 bases and the J gene lost 0 bases, with 13 bases spanning the gap. CDR3 length: 17 amino acids. Per germline, CDR1 SEHNR and CDR2 FQNEAQ (reference sequence). The CDR3 is CASSLPRDTSNTGELFF. CDR3 in DNA: TGTGCCAGCAGCTTACCCAGGGACACCTCGAACACCGGGGAGCTGTTTTTT.

This rearrangement joins TRBV5-1 to TRBJ1-2; 12 bases agree with TRBD1. Germline loops: CDR1 SGHRS, CDR2 YFSETQ. This CDR3 spans 15 amino acids. J was trimmed by 4 bases and V by 3 bases; bases with no gene match: 4. The CDR3 here is CASSSGTGGPYGYTF. The CDR3 DNA sequence: TGCGCCAGCAGCTCCGGGACAGGGGGCCCCTATGGCTACACCTTC.

CDR3: CASSLRHANTGELFF. The DNA for the CDR3 is TGTGCCAGTAGCCTGAGACACGCTAACACCGGGGAGCTGTTTTTT. The rearrangement joins TRBV19 to TRBJ2-2; D remains unclear. The V gene lost 6 bases and the J gene lost 2 bases, with 13 bases spanning the gap. Germline CDR1 LNHDA, CDR2 SQIVND (reference sequence). This CDR3 comprises 15 residues. Full variable domain (remainder filled in from reference TRBV19 and TRBJ2-2): DGGITQSPKYLFRKEGQNVTLSCEQNLNHDAMYWYRQDPGQGLRLIYYSQIVNDFQKGDIAEGYSVSREKKESFPLTVTSAQKNPTAFYLCASSLRHANTGELFFGEGSRLTVL.

V and J are TRBV5-1 and TRBJ2-3; D is undetermined. Between the trimmed V and J ends, which lost 3 bases and 6 bases, there was a span of 17 bases. Germline V gene sequence: CDR1 SGHRS, CDR2 YFSETQ. This CDR3 is 15 amino acids long. The CDR3 protein is CASSSGNIQVDTQYF. CDR3 sequence (DNA): TGCGCCAGCAGCTCAGGAAATATCCAGGTCGATACGCAGTATTTT.

In nucleotides, the CDR3 is TGTGCCAGCAGCTTAGGAGGGTCGGCGGGAAACACCATATATTTT. As protein: CASSLGGSAGNTIYF. The rearrangement joins TRBV7-9 to TRBJ1-3; D is unclear. CDR3 size: 15 residues. V shed 1 base and J shed 4 bases, with 11 bases lying between them. CDR1 and CDR2 (germline): SEHNR, FQNEAQ (reference sequence).

DNA for the CDR3: TGTGCCAGCAGTTTGACACTAAGGGGCACTGAAGCTTTCTTT. This sequence encodes CASSLTLRGTEAFF. V is TRBV2 and J is TRBJ1-1; D possibly corresponds to TRBD1 (5 bases). Trimming left V 5 bases short and J 4 bases short, with 14 bases between. Germline CDR1 reads SNHLY; CDR2 reads FYNNEI. CDR3 length: 14 amino acids.

The J gene is TRBJ2-5, the V gene TRBV6-5, with 8 bases matching TRBD2. The germline V gene has CDR1 MNHEY and CDR2 SVGAGI. Trimming removed 4 bases from V and 3 bases from J; junction bases left unmatched: 7. There are 15 residues in the CDR3. Written as DNA, the CDR3 is TGTGCCAGCAGTTCCCTCGCAGCGGGGGAAGAGACCCAGTACTTC. This sequence encodes CASSSLAAGEETQYF.

The rearrangement uses TRBV15 and TRBJ1-1; D gene unclear. This CDR3 contains 13 residues. V lost 0 bases and J lost 13, with 15 bases in between. Germline V gene sequence: CDR1 LNHNV, CDR2 YYDKDF (reference sequence). CDR3 bases: TGTGCCACCAGCAGAGAGCCTTCCCTTGTGGTTTTCTTT. Translating it yields CATSREPSLVVFF.

This sequence joins TRBV4-3 and TRBJ2-3, with 7 nucleotides matching TRBD2. CDR3 length: 14 residues. Trimming cost V 6 bases and J 4 bases; bases outside gene matches: 7. Germline CDR1 reads LGHNA; CDR2 reads YSLEER. The CDR3 region is CASSFRLASDTQYF. The DNA of the CDR3 is TGCGCCAGCAGTTTCCGACTAGCCTCAGATACGCAGTATTTT.

This chain uses TRBV30 with TRBJ2-7, with 9 positions matching TRBD2. Per the germline V gene, CDR1 is GTSNPN and CDR2 is SVGIG (reference sequence). J was trimmed by 2 bases and V by 1 base; bases with no gene match: 12. There are 17 residues in the CDR3. CDR3 nucleotide sequence: TGTGCCTGGAGTGATGGAGGCAGCGGGAGGTTTCCCTACGAGCAGTACTTC. Encoded protein: CAWSDGGSGRFPYEQYF.